The present T cell receptor beta chain was sequenced within a study of T cell responses to AZD1222 COVID-19 vaccine. Study conclusions and caveats: White British ancestry dominated among donors, who included more females, and clonal diversity was possibly underestimated. Baseline serology detected seropositivity in only six AZD1222 recipients.

V lost 2 bases, J lost 1 base, and 10 bases lay in between. Germline loops: CDR1 SGHTA, CDR2 FQGTGA. The CDR3 covers 15 residues. Method: immunoSEQ multiplex PCR; TCRdb's copy keeps in-frame clones and lacks some. The profile shows approximately 150,000 clones, 90% to 95% of them singletons. In the case of this clone: Its cognate antigen is unknown.

This chain uses TRBV7-3 with TRBJ2-3; either TRBD1 or TRBD2 may supply D (5 bases each). This TCR came from an adult in good health. Sequencing used peripheral blood, obtained on day 0 of AZD1222 vaccination. The DNA for the CDR3 is TGTGCCAGCAGCTTACGGGGCAGGGGCACAGATACGCAGTATTTT. Translated: CASSLRGRGTDTQYF.